The 17 T cell receptor beta chains below come from one sample, sequenced in a study of T-cell reconstitution after alpha-beta-depleted transplantation in children. TCRbeta library preparation incorporated unique molecular identifiers. Each CDR3 protein is one row after TCRdb ran MiXCR on the PCR reads. The sample holds 700,000 or so distinct CDR3 sequences, about 12% seen once. The sample consisted of PBMCs, taken before TCRalphabeta/CD19-depleted stem cell transplant. Receptors originate from a girl between 2 and 10 years old with congenital amegakaryocytic thrombocytopenia, due to receive a stem cell transplant.

This clonotype has just a few counts. The chain recombines TRBV7-3 with TRBJ2-1, with TRBD1 identical over 9 bases. Germline CDR1 reads SGHTA; CDR2 reads FQGTGA. The ends lost 5 bases at V and 12 bases at J; junction bases unmatched: 5. The CDR3 runs 12 residues. The CDR3 is CASSKTGGGQFF. As DNA, the CDR3 is TGTGCCAGCAGCAAAACAGGGGGCGGGCAGTTCTTC.

The sample holds many counts of this clonotype. The J gene is TRBJ2-5, the V gene TRBV5-1; no reliable D call. Germline CDR1 and CDR2: SGHRS and YFSETQ. The CDR3 has 14 residues. The V and J ends lost 0 bases and 4 bases respectively, with 10 bases between them. The CDR3 loop reads CASSLVGRRETQYF. The CDR3 nucleotides are TGCGCCAGCAGCTTGGTTGGTAGGCGAGAGACCCAGTACTTC.

This clonotype was recorded many times. V and J are TRBV6-1 and TRBJ2-6; no definite D call. The CDR3 totals 15 residues. The germline gives CDR1 MNHNS, CDR2 SASEGT. V lost 5 bases and J lost 0, with 8 bases in between. Here the CDR3 DNA reads TGTGCCAGCAGTAAGGTACCCTCTGGGGCCAACGTCCTGACTTTC. This gives the protein CASSKVPSGANVLTF.

There are a few counts of this clonotype. The V gene is TRBV5-1, the J gene TRBJ1-1, with D tentatively TRBD1 (5 bases). The CDR3 covers 14 residues. Germline values: CDR1 SGHRS, CDR2 YFSETQ. V lost 3 bases to trimming and J lost 3 bases, with 12 bases between them. For the CDR3, the DNA is TGCGCCAGCAGCTCCGACGGAGGGGACACTGAAGCTTTCTTT. Translation gives CASSSDGGDTEAFF.

This clonotype was counted once. The chain joins TRBV12-3 or TRBV12-4 to TRBJ1-1; D gene unclear. V lost 3 bases and J lost 10, with 6 bases in between. The CDR3 sequence is 10 residues long. CDR3: CASSLRGAFF. The CDR3 DNA follows: TGTGCCAGCAGTTTGAGAGGAGCTTTCTTT.

This clonotype was counted only a few times. J is TRBJ2-2 and V is TRBV20-1, with D uncertain. The germline V gene has CDR1 DFQATT and CDR2 SNEGSKA (reference sequence). V was cut by 6 bases and J by 0 bases, with 14 bases left in between. This CDR3 region has 15 residues. CDR3 nucleotides: TGCAGTGCCCGAGGCTCTGGAGCGAACACCGGGGAGCTGTTTTTT. It specifies CSARGSGANTGELFF.

This clonotype was counted at least ten times. CDR3 DNA: TGCGCCAGCAGCTTGGCCCCGGGGGGGTCCTACGAGCAGTACTTC. It specifies CASSLAPGGSYEQYF. The chain combines TRBV5-1 with TRBJ2-7; 8 bases fit TRBD2. With V trimmed by 0 bases and J by 1 base, 3 bases remained unmatched. The CDR3 extends over 15 amino acids. Germline V lookup: CDR1 SGHRS, CDR2 YFSETQ.

The J gene is TRBJ1-1, the V gene TRBV2, with 8 bases matching TRBD1. This CDR3 region has 16 residues. The ends lost 4 bases at V and 1 base at J; junction bases unmatched: 8. Germline V gives CDR1 SNHLY, CDR2 FYNNEI. CDR3 DNA sequence: TGTGCCAGCAGTGTAGGGACAGGAGATTCGAACACTGAAGCTTTCTTT. Translated, it gives CASSVGTGDSNTEAFF.

The chain employs TRBV12-3 or TRBV12-4 and TRBJ1-5; a possible D gene is TRBD1 (6 bases). V was cut by 4 bases and J by 7 bases, with 14 bases left in between. The CDR3 has 14 residues. CDR3 nucleotide sequence: TGTGCCAGCAGTTGGGAGACAGGAGGCCAGCCCCAGCATTTT. This encodes CASSWETGGQPQHF.

This clonotype was observed many times. J is TRBJ1-1 and V is TRBV5-1; weak D call: TRBD1 (6 bases). The CDR3 extends over 13 amino acids. Germline-derived CDR1 and CDR2 are SGHRS and YFSETQ. Trimming stripped 4 bases from V and 4 bases from J, with 11 bases between. This CDR3 reads CASSIRGFTEAFF. The CDR3 DNA follows: TGCGCCAGCAGCATCAGGGGTTTCACTGAAGCTTTCTTT.

The DNA for the CDR3 is TGTGCCAGCAGCCCCACGGGAGGCGGGAGGATCTTCTACGAGCAGTACTTC. It translates to CASSPTGGGRIFYEQYF. V gene TRBV7-9 combines with J gene TRBJ2-7; TRBD2 matches 8 bases. This CDR3 contains 17 residues. CDR1 is SEHNR and CDR2 is FQNEAQ in the germline V gene (reference sequence). Trimming cost V 5 bases and J 3 bases; bases outside gene matches: 15.

With regard to this clonotype: With a much larger clone just one base away, this may be a read error. The rearrangement links TRBV12-5 to TRBJ2-4; no reliable D call. This CDR3 contains 12 residues. In germline, CDR1 is LGHNT, CDR2 FRNRAP. The CDR3 sequence: CASGDPENNQYF. For the CDR3, the DNA is TGTGCTAGTGGAGACCCGGAGAACAATCAGTACTTC. Supplemented by reference TRBV12-5 and TRBJ2-4, the full variable domain reads DARVTQTPRHKVTEMGQEVTMRCQPILGHNTVFWYRQTMMQGLELLAYFRNRAPLDDSGMPKDRFSAEMPDATLATLKIQPSEPRDSAVYFCASGDPENNQYFGAGTRLSVL.

This clonotype was detected ten times or more. CDR3 in DNA: TGTGCCAGCAGCTTGGTGAAGGGACTGAACACCGGGGAGCTGTTTTTT. It codes for CASSLVKGLNTGELFF. The V call is TRBV5-6, the J call TRBJ2-2, with D possibly matching TRBD2 (6 bases). V shed 0 bases and J shed 1 base, with 10 bases lying between them. Germline CDR1 reads SGHDT; CDR2 reads YYEEEE. CDR3 length: 16 residues.

This clonotype was seen repeatedly, ten times or more. The chain has TRBV7-6 and TRBJ2-1, with 10 nucleotides matching TRBD2. The CDR3 has 15 residues. V shed 8 bases, J shed 4 bases, and the junction held 8 bases outside the gene matches. Per germline, CDR1 SGHVS and CDR2 FNYEAQ. CDR3 protein: CASDPGTSAYNEQFF. CDR3 nucleotide sequence: TGTGCCAGCGATCCCGGGACTAGCGCATACAATGAGCAGTTCTTC.

This clonotype has at least ten counts. The V gene is TRBV6-5, the J gene TRBJ2-2; D ambiguous. CDR3 length equals 15 residues. Between the trimmed V and J ends, which lost 2 bases and 3 bases, there was a span of 10 bases. Germline V CDR1 and CDR2: MNHEY, SVGAGI. The CDR3 DNA sequence: TGTGCCAGCAGTTACCTCGACGAGGACACCGGGGAGCTGTTTTTT. Translating gives CASSYLDEDTGELFF.

The genes are TRBV12-3 or TRBV12-4 and TRBJ2-2, with D possibly being TRBD2 (6 bases). CDR3 length: 15 residues. V was pared by 5 bases and J by 7 bases, with 17 bases between. The CDR3 reads CASSPLYRENGELFF. CDR3 nucleotide sequence: TGTGCCAGCAGTCCCCTCTACCGGGAGAACGGGGAGCTGTTTTTT.

This sequence joins TRBV7-8 and TRBJ1-5; 7 nucleotides match TRBD1. The germline gives CDR1 SGHVS, CDR2 FQNEAQ. The CDR3 is made up of 15 amino acids. The J segment lost 4 bases and the V segment lost 5 bases, leaving 8 bases of the junction unmatched. The CDR3 spells CASSPDRVRNQPQHF. CDR3 bases: TGTGCCAGCAGCCCCGACAGGGTCCGGAATCAGCCCCAGCATTTT. The full variable domain, with the rest looked up from reference TRBV7-8 and TRBJ1-5, is GAGVSQSPRYKVAKRGQDVALRCDPISGHVSLFWYQQALGQGPEFLTYFQNEAQLDKSGLPSDRFFAERPEGSVSTLKIQRTQQEDSAVYLCASSPDRVRNQPQHFGDGTRLSIL.